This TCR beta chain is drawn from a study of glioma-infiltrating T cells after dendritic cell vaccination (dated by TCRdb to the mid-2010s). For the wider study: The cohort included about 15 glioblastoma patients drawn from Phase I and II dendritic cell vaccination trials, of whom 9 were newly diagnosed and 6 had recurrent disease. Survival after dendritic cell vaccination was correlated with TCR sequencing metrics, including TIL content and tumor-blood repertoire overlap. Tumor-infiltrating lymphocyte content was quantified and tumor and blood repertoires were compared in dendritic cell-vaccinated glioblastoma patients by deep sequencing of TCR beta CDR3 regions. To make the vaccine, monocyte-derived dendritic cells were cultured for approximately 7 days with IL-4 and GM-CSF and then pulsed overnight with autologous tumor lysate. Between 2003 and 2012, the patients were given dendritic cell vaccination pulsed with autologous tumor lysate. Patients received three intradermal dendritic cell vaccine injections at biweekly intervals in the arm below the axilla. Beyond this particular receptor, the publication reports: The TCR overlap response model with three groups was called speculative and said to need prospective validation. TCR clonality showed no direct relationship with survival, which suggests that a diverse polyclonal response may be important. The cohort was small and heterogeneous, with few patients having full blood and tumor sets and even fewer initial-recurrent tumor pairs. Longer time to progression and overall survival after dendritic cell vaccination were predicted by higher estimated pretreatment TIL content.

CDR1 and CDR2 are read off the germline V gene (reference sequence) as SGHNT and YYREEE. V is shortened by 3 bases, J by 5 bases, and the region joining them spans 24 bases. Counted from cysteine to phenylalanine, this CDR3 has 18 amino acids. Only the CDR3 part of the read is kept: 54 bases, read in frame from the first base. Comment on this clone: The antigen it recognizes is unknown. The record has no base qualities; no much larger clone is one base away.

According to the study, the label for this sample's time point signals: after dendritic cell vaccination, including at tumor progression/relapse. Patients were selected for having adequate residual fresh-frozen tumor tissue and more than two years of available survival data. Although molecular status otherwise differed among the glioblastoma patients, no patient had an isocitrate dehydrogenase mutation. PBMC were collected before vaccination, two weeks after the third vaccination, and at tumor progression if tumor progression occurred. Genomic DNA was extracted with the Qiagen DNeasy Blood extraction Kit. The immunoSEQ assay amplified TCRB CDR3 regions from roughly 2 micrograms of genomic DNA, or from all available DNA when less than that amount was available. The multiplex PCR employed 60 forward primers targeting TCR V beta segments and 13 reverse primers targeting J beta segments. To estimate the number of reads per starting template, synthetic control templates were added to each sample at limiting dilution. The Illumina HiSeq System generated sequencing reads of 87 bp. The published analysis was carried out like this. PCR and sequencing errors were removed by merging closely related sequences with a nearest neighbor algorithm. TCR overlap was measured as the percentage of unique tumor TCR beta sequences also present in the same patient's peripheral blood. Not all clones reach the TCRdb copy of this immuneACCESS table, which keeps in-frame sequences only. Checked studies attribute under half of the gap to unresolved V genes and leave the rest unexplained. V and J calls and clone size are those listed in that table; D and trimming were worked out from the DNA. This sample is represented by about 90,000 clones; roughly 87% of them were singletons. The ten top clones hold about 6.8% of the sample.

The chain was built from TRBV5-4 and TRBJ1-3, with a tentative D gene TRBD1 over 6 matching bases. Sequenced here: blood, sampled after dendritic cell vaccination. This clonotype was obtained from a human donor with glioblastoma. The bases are TGTGCCAGCAGCTCGCAAAGGGGGGGGGACGGGACGAGAAACACCATATATTTT. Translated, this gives CASSSQRGGDGTRNTIYF. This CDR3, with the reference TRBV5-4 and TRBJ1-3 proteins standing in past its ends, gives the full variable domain ETGVTQSPTHLIKTRGQQVTLRCSSQSGHNTVSWYQQALGQGPQFIFQYYREEENGRGNFPPRFSGLQFPNYSSELNVNALELDDSALYLCASSSQRGGDGTRNTIYFGEGSWLTVV.